These 32 T cell receptor beta chains originate from one sample sequenced in a study of blood T cells in healthy people across ages. A second PCR, run for 7 to 11 cycles, used a sample-barcoded 5' primer plus a J-beta primer mix. TCRdb reanalysed the 5' RACE reads using MiXCR and keeps one entry per CDR3 protein. The sample yields around 1,500,000 distinct CDR3 sequences, over 25% seen once. Sequencing was performed on blood. The origin of the receptors is a woman in her twenties or thirties in good health.

Concerning this clonotype: One end of the junction fails to match germline, which may point to a read error. The CDR3: CACSEYGRETQYF. The CDR3 DNA is TGTGCCTGCAGTGAATACGGGAGAGAGACCCAGTACTTC. The chain joins TRBV25-1 to TRBJ2-5; perhaps TRBD2 as D (6 bases). The CDR3 totals 13 residues. Germline CDR1 is MGHDK and CDR2 is SYGVNS.

Comments on this clonotype: Relative to the germline gene, one junction end is altered; a read error may explain this. V gene TRBV7-9 combines with J gene TRBJ2-5; perhaps TRBD2 as D (5 bases). With the DNA end fitting TRBJ2-7 better, the J assignment may be wrong. Germline lookup yields CDR1 SEHNR and CDR2 FQNEAQ (reference sequence). The CDR3 contains 11 residues. CDR3: CAGRGNHEQYF. The CDR3 DNA reads as TGTGCCGGCAGAGGGAACCACGAGCAGTACTTC.

The chain uses TRBV25-1 and TRBJ2-7; 8 positions match TRBD1. CDR1 MGHDK and CDR2 SYGVNS come from the germline V gene. This CDR3 is 14 amino acids long. V dropped 6 bases and J dropped 5; count of bases not matched to a gene: 9. The CDR3 protein is CASSPRQGIHEQYF. CDR3 DNA sequence: TGTGCCAGCAGCCCCAGACAGGGGATCCACGAGCAGTACTTC.

This clonotype has ten or more counts. CDR3 loop: CASSWEDSKNIQYF. The CDR3 DNA reads TGTGCCAGCAGCTGGGAGGACAGCAAAAACATTCAGTACTTC. The V and J genes are TRBV5-5 and TRBJ2-4; possibly TRBD1 or TRBD2 for D (6 bases each). The CDR3 covers 14 residues. Germline assignment: CDR1 SGHKS and CDR2 YYEKEE (reference sequence). V dropped 3 bases and J dropped 3 bases, with 10 bases sitting between them.

This clonotype was counted ten times or more. V and J are TRBV5-1 and TRBJ2-1; 7 bases agree with TRBD2. V lost 1 base to trimming and J lost 4 bases; unmatched junction nucleotides: 5. The V gene's germline CDR1 is SGHRS and CDR2 YFSETQ. The CDR3 runs 15 residues. The CDR3 spells CASSLNAGAYNEQFF. The CDR3 nucleotides are TGCGCCAGCAGCTTGAATGCGGGAGCATACAATGAGCAGTTCTTC. Looking up the rest from reference TRBV5-1 and TRBJ2-1 gives the full variable domain: KAGVTQTPRYLIKTRGQQVTLSCSPISGHRSVSWYQQTPGQGLQFLFEYFSETQRNKGNFPGRFSGRQFSNSRSEMNVSTLELGDSALYLCASSLNAGAYNEQFFGPGTRLTVL.

J is TRBJ2-1 and V is TRBV7-9, with D possibly matching TRBD2 (6 bases). The V end was cut by 2 bases, the J end by 10 bases, with 24 bases between. In germline, CDR1 is SEHNR, CDR2 FQNEAQ (reference sequence). CDR3 length: 17 amino acids. The CDR3 loop reads CASSLFAGSGRTEEQFF. In DNA form, the CDR3 reads TGTGCCAGCAGCTTATTCGCGGGGAGCGGTCGGACCGAGGAGCAGTTCTTC. Drawing the rest from reference TRBV7-9 and TRBJ2-1, the complete variable domain is DTGVSQNPRHKITKRGQNVTFRCDPISEHNRLYWYRQTLGQGPEFLTYFQNEAQLEKSRLLSDRFSAERPKGSFSTLEIQRTEQGDSAMYLCASSLFAGSGRTEEQFFGPGTRLTVL.

About this clonotype: It may be a read error: a sequence one base away is much more abundant. DNA for the CDR3: TGTGCCAGCAGCCGCGGGACTCCTAATCACGAGCAGTACTTC. This sequence encodes CASSRGTPNHEQYF. This rearrangement joins TRBV12-3 or TRBV12-4 to TRBJ2-4; D perhaps matches TRBD2 (6 bases). The better agreement between TRBJ2-7 and the DNA end casts doubt on the J call. The CDR3 is 14 residues long.

The chain combines TRBV5-1 with TRBJ2-5, with 8 bases matching TRBD2. The CDR3 runs 14 residues. The V gene end was trimmed by 4 bases and the J gene end by 6 bases; junction bases not matched to a gene: 8. From germline, CDR1 is SGHRS and CDR2 YFSETQ. The CDR3 region is CASSPTGGSKTQYF. Written as DNA, the CDR3 is TGCGCCAGCAGCCCGACGGGAGGGTCGAAGACCCAGTACTTC.

This chain joins TRBV4-1 and TRBJ2-7, with 12 bases matching TRBD1. Germline values: CDR1 MGHRA, CDR2 YSYEKL. The CDR3 consists of 16 residues. J was trimmed by 12 bases and V by 3 bases; bases with no gene match: 15. Here the CDR3 DNA reads TGCGCCAGCAGCCACACCGGGACAGGGGGCCACGCTTATGCGTACTTC. Translating it yields CASSHTGTGGHAYAYF.

V gene TRBV2 combines with J gene TRBJ2-3, with D unclear. The CDR3 sequence is 10 residues long. Per the germline V gene, CDR1 is SNHLY and CDR2 is FYNNEI. V lost 9 bases, J lost 13 bases, and 14 bases lay in between. The CDR3 region is CASVWGSKYF. The CDR3 bases are TGTGCCAGTGTCTGGGGTTCAAAGTATTTT.

The chain joins TRBV20-1 to TRBJ1-5, with D perhaps TRBD1 (6 bases). Germline lookup yields CDR1 DFQATT and CDR2 SNEGSKA (reference sequence). V was trimmed by 1 base and J by 4 bases, leaving 14 bases between them. This CDR3 comprises 15 residues. DNA of the CDR3: TGCAGTGCTAGAGGGGGGGAGAGGGGGAATCAGCCCCAGCATTTT. Protein: CSARGGERGNQPQHF.

Notes on this clonotype: A clone one base away is much larger, so this may be a read error. The chain recombines TRBV4-1 with TRBJ2-5, with D maybe TRBD1 (5 bases). V was pared by 5 bases and J by 5 bases, with 21 bases between. The CDR3 is 16 amino acids. Germline CDR1 is MGHRA and CDR2 is YSYEKL. In nucleotides, the CDR3 is TGCGCCAGCAGCTCCCTGGGGCACACCTCCGCCGAGACCCAGTACTTC. It specifies CASSSLGHTSAETQYF.

The chain links TRBV12-5 to TRBJ1-2, with TRBD1 identical over 8 bases. Germline V gene sequence: CDR1 LGHNT, CDR2 FRNRAP. There are 14 residues in the CDR3. The trim removed 5 bases at V and 12 bases at J, leaving 14 bases unmatched. In DNA form, the CDR3 reads TGTGCTAGTGGTCTCGGACAGGGAGCTCGGGGCCACACCTTC. Protein sequence: CASGLGQGARGHTF.

The gene calls are TRBV7-6 and TRBJ2-5; TRBD1 aligns across 9 bases. The CDR3 has 16 amino acids. The V and J ends lost 1 base and 4 bases, in that order; junction bases with no gene match: 7. Germline V gene sequence: CDR1 SGHVS, CDR2 FNYEAQ. Here the CDR3 reads CASSLGDRAFGETQYF. The CDR3 DNA reads as TGTGCCAGCAGCTTAGGGGACAGGGCCTTCGGAGAGACCCAGTACTTC.

The chain employs TRBV2 and TRBJ2-2; maybe TRBD2 (6 bases). The CDR3 extends over 17 amino acids. V was shortened by 0 bases and J by 6 bases, with 17 bases between the two germline ends. Germline V gene lookup returns CDR1 SNHLY and CDR2 FYNNEI. The CDR3 here is CASSEALRDFPPGELFF. The CDR3 nucleotides are TGTGCCAGCAGTGAAGCGCTTCGGGACTTTCCCCCCGGGGAGCTGTTTTTT.

This clonotype has a count of ten or more. V is TRBV5-1 and J is TRBJ2-1, with D possibly called TRBD1 or TRBD2 (5 bases each). Trimming stripped 3 bases from V and 5 bases from J, with 18 bases between. Germline CDR1 reads SGHRS; CDR2 reads YFSETQ. The CDR3 sequence is 16 residues long. The CDR3 DNA sequence: TGCGCCAGCAGCTCACCAACCGGGACGACCAACAATGAGCAGTTCTTC. Translating it yields CASSSPTGTTNNEQFF. The entire variable domain, with the rest obtained from reference TRBV5-1 and TRBJ2-1, is as follows: KAGVTQTPRYLIKTRGQQVTLSCSPISGHRSVSWYQQTPGQGLQFLFEYFSETQRNKGNFPGRFSGRQFSNSRSEMNVSTLELGDSALYLCASSSPTGTTNNEQFFGPGTRLTVL.

This sequence joins TRBV20-1 and TRBJ2-3, with TRBD2 identical over 9 bases. V lost 7 bases, J lost 2 bases, and 13 bases stayed unmatched. The CDR3 sequence is 16 residues long. Per the germline V gene, CDR1 is DFQATT and CDR2 is SNEGSKA (reference sequence). The CDR3 sequence is CSVVGGAGGSTDTQYF. The CDR3 DNA is TGCAGTGTAGTCGGGGGAGCGGGGGGATCCACAGATACGCAGTATTTT.

This clonotype was counted a few times. The CDR3 loop is CSARSGTDYGYTF. The CDR3 nucleotides are TGCAGTGCTAGATCTGGGACAGACTATGGCTACACCTTC. V gene TRBV20-1 combines with J gene TRBJ1-2; TRBD1 agrees at 7 bases. Germline trimming cut 2 bases from V and 3 bases from J; bases unmatched to any gene: 3. This CDR3 contains 13 residues. Germline V gene data show CDR1 as DFQATT and CDR2 as SNEGSKA (reference sequence).

This clonotype showed up many times. The chain employs TRBV2 and TRBJ2-7, with D possibly matching TRBD2 (5 bases). Between the trimmed V and J ends, which lost 7 bases and 5 bases, there was a span of 6 bases. Germline CDR1 and CDR2: SNHLY and FYNNEI. The CDR3 runs 10 residues. Here the CDR3 DNA reads TGTGCCAGCACGGGAAACGAGCAGTACTTC. This encodes CASTGNEQYF.

This clonotype was detected many times. The chain joins TRBV29-1 to TRBJ2-1; 9 nucleotides match TRBD1. This CDR3 is built from 12 residues. Germline CDR1 reads SQVTM; CDR2 reads ANQGSEA. The trim removed 6 bases at V and 8 bases at J, leaving 5 bases unmatched. CDR3 sequence reads: CSVPGQGYEQFF. The CDR3 nucleotides read TGCAGCGTCCCGGGACAGGGATATGAGCAGTTCTTC.

This clonotype was seen only a few times. The J gene is TRBJ2-7, the V gene TRBV5-1; possibly TRBD2 for D (6 bases). The CDR3 is 14 amino acids. The V end was cut by 3 bases, the J end by 4 bases, with 14 bases between. Germline V gene data show CDR1 as SGHRS and CDR2 as YFSETQ. The CDR3 sequence: CASSSSAGRYEQYF. CDR3 sequence (DNA): TGCGCCAGCAGCTCCTCGGCGGGGCGTTACGAGCAGTACTTC.

This clonotype has at least ten counts. The chain links TRBV12-5 to TRBJ2-1, with D possibly TRBD2 on 6 matching bases. CDR3 size: 17 residues. V was shortened by 4 bases and J by 1 base, with 17 bases between the two germline ends. Per the germline V gene, CDR1 is LGHNT and CDR2 is FRNRAP. The CDR3 coding sequence is TGTGCTAGTGGTTCACCCCTTCCGGGAGTGTCCTACAATGAGCAGTTCTTC. The encoded protein is CASGSPLPGVSYNEQFF. Full variable domain (rest looked up from reference TRBV12-5 and TRBJ2-1): DARVTQTPRHKVTEMGQEVTMRCQPILGHNTVFWYRQTMMQGLELLAYFRNRAPLDDSGMPKDRFSAEMPDATLATLKIQPSEPRDSAVYFCASGSPLPGVSYNEQFFGPGTRLTVL.

In this sample, this clonotype turned up many times. The chain carries TRBV20-1 and TRBJ2-7; TRBD1 might be the D (5 bases). The CDR3 is made up of 14 amino acids. The germline V gene encodes CDR1 DFQATT and CDR2 SNEGSKA (reference sequence). V was shortened by 5 bases and J by 6 bases, with 20 bases between the two germline ends. In DNA form, the CDR3 reads TGCAGTGCTGAAGAGCCAGGGAAAGTCAGCGAGCAGTACTTC. Amino acid sequence: CSAEEPGKVSEQYF.

J is TRBJ2-4 and V is TRBV3-1; 7 nucleotides line up with TRBD2. The CDR3 is 20 amino acids. CDR1 is LGHDT and CDR2 is YNNKEL in the germline V gene (reference sequence). The J segment lost 0 bases and the V segment lost 0 bases, leaving 14 bases of the junction unmatched. CDR3 amino acids: CASSQEGFRTRSLAKNIQYF. CDR3 nucleotides: TGTGCCAGCAGCCAAGAAGGGTTTCGGACTAGATCCTTAGCCAAAAACATTCAGTACTTC.

As DNA, the CDR3 is TGTGCCAGCAGTGAATACAGGGGCGACTATGGCTACACCTTC. Translation gives CASSEYRGDYGYTF. This chain connects TRBV6-1 to TRBJ1-2; 7 nucleotides agree with TRBD1. The V segment lost 2 bases and the J segment 3 bases; nucleotides outside the gene matches: 3. CDR1 MNHNS and CDR2 SASEGT come from the germline V gene. CDR3 length: 14 amino acids.

CDR3 nucleotides: TGTGCCAGCAGCCAAGACAGGGGAGCGGGGGAGCAGTACTTC. This translates into CASSQDRGAGEQYF. The chain recombines TRBV7-2 with TRBJ2-7; maybe TRBD1 (8 bases). The V gene's germline CDR1 is SGHTA and CDR2 FQGNSA. The CDR3 spans 14 residues. The V end lost 5 bases, the J end lost 7 bases, and 18 bases lay between the germline ends.

The chain has TRBV5-6 and TRBJ2-3; TRBD1 might be the D (5 bases). The CDR3 contains 14 residues. The V end lost 2 bases, the J end lost 6 bases, and 13 bases lay between the germline ends. The V gene's germline CDR1 is SGHDT and CDR2 YYEEEE. This CDR3 reads CASSLPRRVDTQYF. For the CDR3, the DNA is TGTGCCAGCAGCTTACCCCGCAGGGTGGATACGCAGTATTTT.

CDR3 protein: CASSFTSIHNEQFF. CDR3 bases: TGTGCCAGCAGTTTTACTAGCATCCACAATGAGCAGTTCTTC. This chain links TRBV27 with TRBJ2-1, with a tentative D call TRBD2 (6 bases). The V end was cut by 3 bases, the J end by 5 bases, with 11 bases between. Germline V lookup: CDR1 MNHEY, CDR2 SMNVEV (reference sequence). The CDR3 is made up of 14 amino acids.

V is TRBV19 and J is TRBJ1-2, with D perhaps TRBD1 (6 bases). Germline CDR1 and CDR2: LNHDA and SQIVND (reference sequence). V lost 6 bases, J lost 11 bases, and 19 bases lay in between. The CDR3 is made up of 13 amino acids. The CDR3 region is CASRTGTMWRYTF. In DNA form, the CDR3 reads TGTGCCAGTAGAACCGGGACAATGTGGAGGTACACCTTC.

J is TRBJ2-7 and V is TRBV2; 7 bases map to TRBD1. V trimming: 2 bases; J trimming: 0 bases; junction bases outside the gene matches: 4. Germline-derived CDR1 and CDR2 are SNHLY and FYNNEI. The CDR3 is 15 amino acids. The CDR3 loop reads CASSEQGDPSYEQYF. CDR3 coding DNA: TGTGCCAGCAGTGAACAGGGGGATCCCTCCTACGAGCAGTACTTC.

Concerning this clonotype itself: A much bigger clone sits one base away, suggesting this may be a read error. The chain uses TRBV15 and TRBJ2-7, with D possibly called TRBD1 or TRBD2 (5 bases each). Germline V gives CDR1 LNHNV, CDR2 YYDKDF (reference sequence). This CDR3 contains 16 residues. The V end lost 1 base, the J end lost 7 bases, and 20 bases lay between the germline ends. CDR3 protein: CATSRAGRLSYNEQYF. The DNA for the CDR3 is TGTGCCACCAGCAGAGCGGGACGCCTCTCCTACAATGAGCAGTACTTC.

The sample holds a few counts of this clonotype. The V call is TRBV12-5, the J call TRBJ2-7, with 10 bases lining up with TRBD2. This CDR3 has 15 amino acids. Germline V lookup: CDR1 LGHNT, CDR2 FRNRAP. J was trimmed by 7 bases and V by 3 bases; bases with no gene match: 9. This chain's CDR3 is CASGLPSGGLNEQYF. For the CDR3, the DNA is TGTGCTAGTGGTTTACCTAGCGGGGGTTTAAATGAGCAGTACTTC.